Listed below are T cell receptor beta chains from one sample, sequenced in a study of OX40 agonist ivuxolimab in advanced cancers. Clones were read by immunoSEQ multiplex PCR, and TCRdb kept only the in-frame ones, dropping some. The data hold 37,000 or so clones, with roughly 78% observed a single time. Specimen: CD4+ or CD8+ T cells sorted from blood, collected in a trial of the OX40 agonist ivuxolimab. These receptors were collected from an adult with an advanced solid tumor such as melanoma, head and neck, liver or kidney cancer. Each CDR3 is given with its conserved first and last residue. D genes are given only for firm matches. The size field is filled for only some rows; it gives once, few, many or a size class.

j_gene: TRBJ1-1; abundance: NA; v_gene: TRBV9; d_gene: TRBD1; CDR3nt: TGTGCCAGCAGCACGAGTCAGGGGGCTCAAGCTTTCTTT; CDR3aa: CASSTSQGAQAFF
j_gene: TRBJ2-5; abundance: NA; v_gene: TRBV30; d_gene: NA; CDR3nt: TGTGCCTGGAGTGTAGGGGGTCAAGAGACCCAGTACTTC; CDR3aa: CAWSVGGQETQYF
j_gene: TRBJ2-4; abundance: NA; v_gene: TRBV4-1; d_gene: NA; CDR3nt: TGCGCCAGCAGCCAAGATGCCGGGGGCCCCAAAAACATTCAGTACTTC; CDR3aa: CASSQDAGGPKNIQYF
j_gene: TRBJ1-3; abundance: NA; v_gene: TRBV2; d_gene: TRBD1; CDR3nt: TGTGCCAGCAGTGGACAGGGAAGCGGAAACACCATATATTTT; CDR3aa: CASSGQGSGNTIYF
j_gene: TRBJ1-5; abundance: NA; v_gene: TRBV6-1; d_gene: NA; CDR3nt: TGTGCCAGCAGTGCGGAACTGCATCAGCCCCAGCATTTT; CDR3aa: CASSAELHQPQHF
j_gene: TRBJ2-3; abundance: NA; v_gene: TRBV29-1; d_gene: NA; CDR3nt: TGCAGCGTTGTGTTCGCGGGACGGACAGATACGCAGTATTTT; CDR3aa: CSVVFAGRTDTQYF
j_gene: TRBJ1-2; abundance: NA; v_gene: TRBV2; d_gene: NA; CDR3nt: TGTGCCAGCAGTGAGGAACAGGGTTCTGGCTACACCTTC; CDR3aa: CASSEEQGSGYTF
j_gene: TRBJ2-5; abundance: NA; v_gene: TRBV5-1; d_gene: NA; CDR3nt: TGCGCCAGCAGCTCGACAGGACAAGAGACCCAGTACTTC; CDR3aa: CASSSTGQETQYF
j_gene: TRBJ1-4; abundance: NA; v_gene: TRBV19; d_gene: NA; CDR3nt: TGTGCCAGTAGTAATACAGGGTCAGGGGAAAAACTGTTTTTT; CDR3aa: CASSNTGSGEKLFF
j_gene: TRBJ1-2; abundance: NA; v_gene: TRBV19; d_gene: NA; CDR3nt: TGTGCCAGTAGTATCGACGGGGGGCTTTACTATGGCTACACCTTC; CDR3aa: CASSIDGGLYYGYTF
j_gene: TRBJ1-4; abundance: NA; v_gene: TRBV28; d_gene: NA; CDR3nt: TGTGCCATCGGGGCAGGGAGTGAAAAACTGTTTTTT; CDR3aa: CAIGAGSEKLFF
j_gene: TRBJ1-2; abundance: NA; v_gene: TRBV28; d_gene: NA; CDR3nt: TGTGCCGGTCTCAACTCGGACAGCTATGGCTACACCTTC; CDR3aa: CAGLNSDSYGYTF
j_gene: TRBJ1-6; abundance: NA; v_gene: TRBV2; d_gene: NA; CDR3nt: TGTGCCAGCAACTCTGACGGAGAGCATTCACCCCTCCACTTT; CDR3aa: CASNSDGEHSPLHF
j_gene: TRBJ2-2; abundance: NA; v_gene: TRBV10-2; d_gene: TRBD2; CDR3nt: TGCGCCAGCAAGGTAGCGGGAGGCCCCACCGGGGAGCTGTTTTTT; CDR3aa: CASKVAGGPTGELFF
j_gene: TRBJ2-1; abundance: once; v_gene: TRBV30; d_gene: TRBD1; CDR3nt: TGTGCCGGGAGGGGACAGGGGGTGAAGCAGTTCTTC; CDR3aa: CAGRGQGVKQFF
j_gene: TRBJ2-7; abundance: NA; v_gene: TRBV6-5; d_gene: TRBD2; CDR3nt: TGTGCCAGCTCGGGACTAGCTCCCCACGAGCAGTACTTC; CDR3aa: CASSGLAPHEQYF
j_gene: TRBJ2-3; abundance: NA; v_gene: TRBV2; d_gene: NA; CDR3nt: TGTGCCAGCAGTCCCCTTTCAGGGTTTCTCGCAGATACGCAGTATTTT; CDR3aa: CASSPLSGFLADTQYF
j_gene: TRBJ2-5; abundance: NA; v_gene: TRBV7-7; d_gene: NA; CDR3nt: TGTGCTAGCAGCCCAAACCAAGAGACCCAGTACTTC; CDR3aa: CASSPNQETQYF
j_gene: TRBJ2-7; abundance: NA; v_gene: TRBV10-1; d_gene: NA; CDR3nt: TGCGCCAGCAGTGAACAGGCACCCCCCTACGAGCAGTACTTC; CDR3aa: CASSEQAPPYEQYF
j_gene: TRBJ2-2; abundance: once; v_gene: TRBV2; d_gene: NA; CDR3nt: TGTGCCAGCAGACCACAGGGGAACACCGGGGAGCTGTTTTTT; CDR3aa: CASRPQGNTGELFF
j_gene: TRBJ2-5; abundance: NA; v_gene: TRBV11-1; d_gene: NA; CDR3nt: TGTGCCAGCAGCGATCCCGGAACGTCCCAGGAGACCCAGTACTTC; CDR3aa: CASSDPGTSQETQYF
j_gene: TRBJ1-6; abundance: NA; v_gene: TRBV9; d_gene: NA; CDR3nt: TGTGCCAGCAGCGTAGAAGTAACAGTAGTGGATAATTCACCCCTCCACTTT; CDR3aa: CASSVEVTVVDNSPLHF
j_gene: TRBJ2-3; abundance: once; v_gene: TRBV20-1; d_gene: NA; CDR3nt: TGCAGTGGTAGTGTTTCAGATACGCAGTATTTT; CDR3aa: CSGSVSDTQYF
j_gene: TRBJ2-7; abundance: NA; v_gene: TRBV7-2; d_gene: NA; CDR3nt: TGTGCCAGCAGCTTAGAGCTAGTGGCCTACGAGCAGTACTTC; CDR3aa: CASSLELVAYEQYF
j_gene: TRBJ2-3; abundance: NA; v_gene: TRBV15; d_gene: NA; CDR3nt: TGTGCCACCAGCAGAGAGTGGGTCGGGACAGATACGCAGTATTTT; CDR3aa: CATSREWVGTDTQYF
j_gene: TRBJ2-7; abundance: NA; v_gene: TRBV5-1; d_gene: NA; CDR3nt: TGCGCCAGCAGCTTGCCACGGGACGACGAGCAGTACTTC; CDR3aa: CASSLPRDDEQYF
j_gene: TRBJ2-5; abundance: NA; v_gene: TRBV19; d_gene: TRBD1; CDR3nt: TGTGCCAGTAGGAAATCAGGGGGAGAGACCCAGTACTTC; CDR3aa: CASRKSGGETQYF